Sequencing of this T cell receptor (beta chain) was carried out in a study of pediatric ulcerative colitis (dated by TCRdb to about 2019). Regarding the research as a whole: Pancolitis was present in several ulcerative colitis patients and left-sided colitis in two, and histology consistent with ulcerative colitis was found in all of these patients. Using the Pediatric Ulcerative Colitis Activity Index, a couple of patients were classed as having mild disease, four as having moderate disease and three as having acute severe colitis. Roughly nine newly diagnosed, treatment-naive pediatric ulcerative colitis patients and a handful of non-IBD control children each provided paired blood and rectal samples. General findings and caveats noted by the study authors: A couple of rectal CDR3 clonotypes were found in every ulcerative colitis patient but in no control. For technical reasons, the blood samples of a couple of patients yielded substantially fewer templates, so those samples were excluded from the blood-rectal overlap analysis. Features of the rectal repertoire distinguished controls, mild-moderate colitis patients and acute severe colitis patients, and in acute severe colitis rectal diversity was lower because of clonal expansions. The healthy control group was small, consisting of only a handful of individuals. Because the repertoires came from total lymphocyte DNA, rare subsets such as regulatory T cells may have patterns that are not reflected. Compared with controls, ulcerative colitis patients showed significantly higher autologous blood-rectal clonal overlap, a finding that suggests increased T cell trafficking to inflamed tissue.

Before the diagnostic colonoscopy, none of the ulcerative colitis patients had been given immunosuppressive medication. Blood was sampled at the time of the colonoscopy. The Wizard kit (Promega) was used to extract genomic DNA from blood and intestinal samples. The V and J ends are trimmed by 0 bases and 5 bases, leaving 13 bases between them. Its CDR3 holds 16 amino acids, cysteine through phenylalanine. Of all the DNA, just the CDR3 is kept, 48 bases in frame from base 1. CDR1 and CDR2 are drawn from the germline V gene: LGHNA, YSLEER. Through the immunoSEQ TRB Survey service, multiplex V and J primers were used to amplify rearranged CDR3 beta regions from genomic DNA. To keep sequencing depth equal across samples, survey-level depth of up to 500,000 reads per sample was applied. The libraries were purified and pooled, then sequenced using Illumina technology. Per the original workflow: immunoSEQ online tools were used for productive clonality, sample overlap, pairwise scatters, CDR3 beta length, V/D/J gene usage and productiveness. Calculated diversity was the number of unique rearrangements divided by total templates times 100; Shannon and Simpson indices were also computed. Principal component analysis used the R prcomp function and ggbiplot package on Z-score normalized data. Blood-rectal clonal overlap within each subject was quantified with Morisita's index. The immuneACCESS repertoire file appears here via TCRdb, limited to in-frame rearrangements. These files lack a portion of the clones; in checked studies, under half of the deficit traces to unresolved V genes, and the cause of the others is not known. The D gene and trimming were derived from the DNA, and the V and J assignments and clone size from that table. Recorded for this sample are 55,000 to 65,000 clones; over 65% of them occurred a single time. The biggest ten clones account for roughly 5.2% of the sample.

With respect to this clone: It has no known antigen specificity. No much larger clonotype is one base removed from it; base qualities were not supplied.

This TCR derives from a boy between 10 and 17 years old with moderate ulcerative colitis. Sequencing was performed on blood. The chain employs TRBV4-3 and TRBJ2-2, with TRBD2 perhaps the D gene, on 5 matching bases. The CDR3 loop reads CASSQEGGSTTGELFF. The DNA sequence reads TGCGCCAGCAGCCAAGAGGGCGGGTCTACTACCGGGGAGCTGTTTTTT.